Detailed here is one T cell receptor beta chain. Its antigen is unidentified. The germline V gene encodes CDR1 SGDLS and CDR2 YYNGEE. V was cut by 0 bases and J by 3 bases, with 10 bases left in between. The CDR3 totals 15 residues. The PCR was carried out with 60 Vbeta primers and 13 Jbeta primers. Assay used: immunoSEQ multiplex PCR; TCRdb lists only in-frame clones, some missing. The sample records 150,000 to 250,000 clones, about 81% being singletons. The data derive from a study of cytomegalovirus exposure and HLA in healthy donors. General study results and limits: Rarity characterized most TCR sequences, yet some public TCRs appeared in many donors. A missense DCLRE1C variant was associated with V- and J-gene trimming of TCR beta chains in a later analysis, and an independent cohort replicated the association. Within the data, a cluster of highly shared sequence variants was likely a sequencing artifact.

The J gene is TRBJ2-1, the V gene TRBV9; perhaps TRBD2 as D (6 bases). Sequenced material: PBMCs. The clonotype originates from a woman aged 50 to 65 in good health and CMV-seropositive. The CDR3 spells CASSVGGDDYNEQFF. In nucleotides, the CDR3 is TGTGCCAGCAGCGTAGGGGGGGACGACTACAATGAGCAGTTCTTC.